This T cell receptor beta chain came from a study of cytomegalovirus exposure and HLA in healthy donors. This CDR3 region has 14 residues. Germline V CDR1 and CDR2: SGHAT, FQNNGV. V gave up 5 bases and J gave up 4 bases; unmatched junction bases: 7. The study ran its PCR with 60 Vbeta and 13 Jbeta primers. Measured with immunoSEQ multiplex PCR; TCRdb has only the in-frame clones, and not every one. Counted here are under 250,000 clones, roughly 79% occurring once; the ten biggest clones make up around 1.9%. The chain links TRBV11-2 to TRBJ1-2; 7 positions match TRBD1. The sequenced material came from PBMCs. The receptor comes from a male donor in good health and CMV-seronegative. The DNA for the CDR3 is TGTGCCAGCAGCCCCCGACAGGGCGGCTATGGCTACACCTTC. Translated, it gives CASSPRQGGYGYTF.